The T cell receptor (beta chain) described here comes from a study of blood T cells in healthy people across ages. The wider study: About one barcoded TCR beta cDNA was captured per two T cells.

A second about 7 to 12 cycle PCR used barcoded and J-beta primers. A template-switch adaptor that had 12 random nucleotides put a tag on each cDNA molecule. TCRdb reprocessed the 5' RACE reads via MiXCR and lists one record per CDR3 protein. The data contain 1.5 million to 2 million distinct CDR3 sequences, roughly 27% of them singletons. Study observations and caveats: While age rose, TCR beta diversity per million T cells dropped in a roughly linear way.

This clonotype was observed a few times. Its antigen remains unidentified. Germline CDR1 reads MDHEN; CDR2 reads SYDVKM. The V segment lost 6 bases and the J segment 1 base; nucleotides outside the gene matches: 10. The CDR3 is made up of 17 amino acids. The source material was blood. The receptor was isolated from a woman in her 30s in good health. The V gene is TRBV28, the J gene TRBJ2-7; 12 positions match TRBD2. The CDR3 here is CASSNLRLAGVSYEQYF. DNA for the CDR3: TGTGCCAGCAGCAACCTCCGACTAGCGGGAGTTTCCTACGAGCAGTACTTC.